Included here is one T cell receptor beta chain sequence, with context. Its cognate antigen is unknown. This record belongs to a study of shared clonotypes between healthy human individuals. Study processing details: Without quality scores, immunoSEQ junctional reads could not be filtered like full-length reads. Measured with immunoSEQ multiplex PCR; TCRdb has only the in-frame clones, and not every one. V, J and clone size are those of that table, while D and trimming were read from the DNA. The data contain about 1.9 million clones, 93% of them singletons. Study conclusions and caveats: Blood was the only sampled material, and tissue repertoires likely differ.

CDR1 and CDR2 (germline): LGHNA, YSLEER. V lost 0 bases and J lost 2, with 7 bases in between. This CDR3 comprises 14 residues. CD8 cells regarded as naive lacked CD45RO, were positively chosen for CCR7, and omitted terminally differentiated effector memory CD45RA+ cells. Participating donors were healthy, HIV-negative adults free of recent acute infections or vaccinations. Sequenced input: naive CD8+ T cells from PBMCs. This chain connects TRBV4-3 to TRBJ1-2; D is uncertain. The clonotype comes from a man between 18 and 29 years old in good health. Some clones in this sample may be carry-over from other donors' samples. The CDR3 reads CASSQDEGNYGYTF. In DNA form, the CDR3 reads TGCGCCAGCAGCCAAGATGAAGGGAACTATGGCTACACCTTC.